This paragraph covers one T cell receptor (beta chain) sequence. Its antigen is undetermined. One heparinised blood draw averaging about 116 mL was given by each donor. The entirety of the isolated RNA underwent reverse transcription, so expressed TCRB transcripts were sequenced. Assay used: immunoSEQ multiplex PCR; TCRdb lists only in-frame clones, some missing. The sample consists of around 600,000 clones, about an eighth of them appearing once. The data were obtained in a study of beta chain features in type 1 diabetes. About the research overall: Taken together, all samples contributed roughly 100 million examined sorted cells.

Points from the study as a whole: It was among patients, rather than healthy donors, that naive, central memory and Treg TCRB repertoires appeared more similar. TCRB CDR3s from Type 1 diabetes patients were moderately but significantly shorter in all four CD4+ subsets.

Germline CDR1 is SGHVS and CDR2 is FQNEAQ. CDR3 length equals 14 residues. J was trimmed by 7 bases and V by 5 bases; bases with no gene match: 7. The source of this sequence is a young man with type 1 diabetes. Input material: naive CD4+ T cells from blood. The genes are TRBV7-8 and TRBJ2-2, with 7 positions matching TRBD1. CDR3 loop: CASSTRQGSGELFF. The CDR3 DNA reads TGTGCCAGCAGCACAAGACAGGGAAGCGGGGAGCTGTTTTTT.